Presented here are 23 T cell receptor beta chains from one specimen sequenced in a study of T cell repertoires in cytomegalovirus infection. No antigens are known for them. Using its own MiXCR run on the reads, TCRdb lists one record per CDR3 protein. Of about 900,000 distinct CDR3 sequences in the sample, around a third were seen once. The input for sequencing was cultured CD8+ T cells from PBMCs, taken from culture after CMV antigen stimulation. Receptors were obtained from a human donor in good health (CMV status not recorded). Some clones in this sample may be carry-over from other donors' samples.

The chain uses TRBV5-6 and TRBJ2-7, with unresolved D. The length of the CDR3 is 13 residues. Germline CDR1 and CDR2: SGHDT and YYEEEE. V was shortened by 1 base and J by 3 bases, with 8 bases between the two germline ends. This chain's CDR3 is CASSLYAVYEQYV. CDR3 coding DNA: TGTGCCAGCAGCTTGTATGCAGTCTACGAGCAGTACGTC.

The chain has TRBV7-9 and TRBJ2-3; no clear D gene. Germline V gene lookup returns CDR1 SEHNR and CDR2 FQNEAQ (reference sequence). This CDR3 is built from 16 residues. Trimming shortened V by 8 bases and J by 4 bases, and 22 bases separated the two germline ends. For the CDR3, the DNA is TGTGCCAGCTCACCGACGGCGTCGGTCGTCTCAGATACGCAGTATTTT. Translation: CASSPTASVVSDTQYF.

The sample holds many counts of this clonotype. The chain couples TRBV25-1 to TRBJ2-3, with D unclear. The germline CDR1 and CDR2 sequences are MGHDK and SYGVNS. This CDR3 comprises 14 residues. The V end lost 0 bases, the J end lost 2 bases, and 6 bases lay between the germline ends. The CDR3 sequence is CASSEYSLTDTQYF. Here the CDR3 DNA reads TGTGCCAGCAGTGAATATTCGCTCACAGATACGCAGTATTTT.

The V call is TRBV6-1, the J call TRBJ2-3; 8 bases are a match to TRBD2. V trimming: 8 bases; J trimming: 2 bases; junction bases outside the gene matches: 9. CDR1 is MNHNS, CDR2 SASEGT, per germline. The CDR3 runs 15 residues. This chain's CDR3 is CASVGKRGLTDTQYF. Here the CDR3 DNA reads TGTGCCAGCGTAGGGAAGCGGGGGCTCACAGATACGCAGTATTTT.

The CDR3 region has the DNA TGCAGCGTTGGGCCAGGGGGCGCTGGCTACACCTTC. Amino acids: CSVGPGGAGYTF. This chain joins TRBV29-1 and TRBJ1-2; 8 nucleotides match TRBD1. The CDR3 covers 12 residues. In germline, CDR1 is SQVTM, CDR2 ANQGSEA. V was pared by 4 bases and J by 7 bases, with 5 bases of the junction left unmatched.

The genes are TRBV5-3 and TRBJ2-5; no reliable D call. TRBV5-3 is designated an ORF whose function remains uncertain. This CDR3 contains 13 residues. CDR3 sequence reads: CVSSLKGQETQYF. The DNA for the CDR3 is TGTGTCAGCAGCTTAAAGGGTCAAGAGACCCAGTACTTC.

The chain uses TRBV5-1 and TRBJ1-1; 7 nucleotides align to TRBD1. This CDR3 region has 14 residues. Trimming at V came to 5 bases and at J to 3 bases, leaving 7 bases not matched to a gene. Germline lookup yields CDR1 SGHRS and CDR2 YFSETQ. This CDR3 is CASSYTGVYTEAFF. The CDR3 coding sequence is TGCGCCAGCAGTTACACAGGGGTGTACACTGAAGCTTTCTTT.

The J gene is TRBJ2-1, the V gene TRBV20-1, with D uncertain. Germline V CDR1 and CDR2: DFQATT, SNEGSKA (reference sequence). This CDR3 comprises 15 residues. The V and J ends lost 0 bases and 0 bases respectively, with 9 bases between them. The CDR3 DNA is TGCAGTGCTAGAGAGAGCCTTCCCTCCTACAATGAGCAGTTCTTC. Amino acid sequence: CSARESLPSYNEQFF.

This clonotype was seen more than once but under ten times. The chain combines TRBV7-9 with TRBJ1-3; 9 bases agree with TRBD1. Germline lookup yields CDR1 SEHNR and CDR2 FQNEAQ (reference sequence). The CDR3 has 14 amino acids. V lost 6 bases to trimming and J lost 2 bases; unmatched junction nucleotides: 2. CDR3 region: CASRQGAPGNTIYF. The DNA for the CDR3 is TGTGCCAGCAGACAGGGGGCCCCTGGAAACACCATATATTTT.

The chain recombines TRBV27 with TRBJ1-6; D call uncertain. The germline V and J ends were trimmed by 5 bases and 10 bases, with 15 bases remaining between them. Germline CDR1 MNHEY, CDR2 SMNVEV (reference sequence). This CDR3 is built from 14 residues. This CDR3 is CASSPMGWESPLHF. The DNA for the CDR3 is TGTGCCAGCAGTCCAATGGGGTGGGAGTCACCCCTCCACTTT.

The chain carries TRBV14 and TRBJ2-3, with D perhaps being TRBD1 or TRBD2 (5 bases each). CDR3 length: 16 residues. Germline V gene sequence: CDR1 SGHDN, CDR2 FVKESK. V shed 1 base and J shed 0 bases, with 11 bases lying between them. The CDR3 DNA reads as TGTGCCAGCAGCCAAGTCCCGGGACGAAGCACAGATACGCAGTATTTT. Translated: CASSQVPGRSTDTQYF.

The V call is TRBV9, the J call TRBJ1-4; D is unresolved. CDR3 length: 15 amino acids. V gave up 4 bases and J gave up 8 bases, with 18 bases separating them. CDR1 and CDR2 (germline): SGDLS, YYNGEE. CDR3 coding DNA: TGTGCCAGCAGCCCTCAAGGAGGCGCCCGGGAAAAACTGTTTTTT. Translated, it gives CASSPQGGAREKLFF.

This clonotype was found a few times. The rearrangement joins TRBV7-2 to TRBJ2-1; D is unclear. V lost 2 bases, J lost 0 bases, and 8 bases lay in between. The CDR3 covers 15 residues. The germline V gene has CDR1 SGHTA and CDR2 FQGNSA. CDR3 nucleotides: TGTGCCAGCAGCTTACCGTCAATCTCCTACAATGAGCAGTTCTTC. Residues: CASSLPSISYNEQFF.

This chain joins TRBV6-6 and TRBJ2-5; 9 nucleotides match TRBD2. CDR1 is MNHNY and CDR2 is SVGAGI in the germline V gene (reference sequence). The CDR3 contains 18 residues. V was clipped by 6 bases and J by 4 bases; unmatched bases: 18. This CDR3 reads CASRRRGDSGGDRETQYF. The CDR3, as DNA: TGTGCCAGCAGACGCCGGGGGGATAGCGGGGGAGATCGAGAGACCCAGTACTTC.

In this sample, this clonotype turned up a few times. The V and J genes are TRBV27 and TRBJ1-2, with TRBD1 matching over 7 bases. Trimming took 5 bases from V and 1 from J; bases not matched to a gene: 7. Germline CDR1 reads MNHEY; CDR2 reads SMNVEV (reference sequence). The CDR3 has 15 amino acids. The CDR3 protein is CASSRRGQSNYGYTF. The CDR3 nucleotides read TGTGCCAGCAGTCGGAGGGGACAGAGTAACTATGGCTACACCTTC.

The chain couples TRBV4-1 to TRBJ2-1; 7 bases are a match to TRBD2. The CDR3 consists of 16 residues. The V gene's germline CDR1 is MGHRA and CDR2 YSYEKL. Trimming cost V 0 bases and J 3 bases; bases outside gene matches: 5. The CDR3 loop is CASSQDPGDYYNEQFF. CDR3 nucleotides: TGCGCCAGCAGCCAAGATCCTGGGGACTACTACAATGAGCAGTTCTTC.

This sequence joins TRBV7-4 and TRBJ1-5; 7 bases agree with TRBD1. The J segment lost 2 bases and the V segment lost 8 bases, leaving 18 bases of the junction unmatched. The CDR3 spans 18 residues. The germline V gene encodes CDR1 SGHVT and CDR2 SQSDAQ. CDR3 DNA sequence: TGTGCCAGCGAGCAGCCCCTGACAGGGATCGCGGGCAATCAGCCCCAGCATTTT. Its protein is CASEQPLTGIAGNQPQHF.

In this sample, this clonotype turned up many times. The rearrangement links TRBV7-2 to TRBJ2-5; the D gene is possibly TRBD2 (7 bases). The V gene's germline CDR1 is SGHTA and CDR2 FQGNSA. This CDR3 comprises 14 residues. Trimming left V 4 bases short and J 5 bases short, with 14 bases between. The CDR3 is CASSSWTAGETQYF. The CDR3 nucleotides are TGTGCCAGCAGCTCTTGGACAGCGGGGGAGACCCAGTACTTC.

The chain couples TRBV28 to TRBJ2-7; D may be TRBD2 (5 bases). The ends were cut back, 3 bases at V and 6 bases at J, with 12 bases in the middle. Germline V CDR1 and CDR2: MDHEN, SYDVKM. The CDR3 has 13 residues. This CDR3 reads CASSLPTSAEQYV. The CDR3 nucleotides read TGTGCCAGCAGTTTGCCAACTAGTGCCGAGCAGTACGTC.

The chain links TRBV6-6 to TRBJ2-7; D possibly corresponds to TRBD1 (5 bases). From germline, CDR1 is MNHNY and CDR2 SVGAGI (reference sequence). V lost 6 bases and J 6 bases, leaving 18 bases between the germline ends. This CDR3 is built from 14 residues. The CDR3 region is CASRHQGSTGEQYV. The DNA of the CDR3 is TGTGCCAGCAGGCACCAGGGATCGACGGGCGAGCAGTACGTC.

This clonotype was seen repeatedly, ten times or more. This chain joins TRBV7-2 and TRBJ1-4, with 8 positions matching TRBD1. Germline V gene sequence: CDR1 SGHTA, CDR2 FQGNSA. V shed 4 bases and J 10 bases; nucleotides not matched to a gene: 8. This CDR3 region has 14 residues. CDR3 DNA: TGTGCCAGCAGCTCTGACAGGGGAGAGGCAAAACTGTTTTTT. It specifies CASSSDRGEAKLFF.

This CDR3 reads CASSEGRQGFSYEQYV. As DNA, the CDR3 is TGTGCCAGCAGTGAGGGGAGGCAGGGCTTCTCCTACGAGCAGTACGTC. The V call is TRBV6-1, the J call TRBJ2-7; possibly TRBD2 for D (6 bases). This CDR3 has 16 residues. CDR1 MNHNS and CDR2 SASEGT come from the germline V gene. V lost 3 bases, J lost 0 bases, and 15 bases lay in between.

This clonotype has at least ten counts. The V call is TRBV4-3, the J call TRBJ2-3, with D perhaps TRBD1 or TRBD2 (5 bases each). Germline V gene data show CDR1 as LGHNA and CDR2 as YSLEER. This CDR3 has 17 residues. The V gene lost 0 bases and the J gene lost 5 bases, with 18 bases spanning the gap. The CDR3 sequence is CASSQDVLREQGDTQYF. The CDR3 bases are TGCGCCAGCAGCCAAGACGTCTTAAGGGAGCAGGGAGATACGCAGTATTTT.